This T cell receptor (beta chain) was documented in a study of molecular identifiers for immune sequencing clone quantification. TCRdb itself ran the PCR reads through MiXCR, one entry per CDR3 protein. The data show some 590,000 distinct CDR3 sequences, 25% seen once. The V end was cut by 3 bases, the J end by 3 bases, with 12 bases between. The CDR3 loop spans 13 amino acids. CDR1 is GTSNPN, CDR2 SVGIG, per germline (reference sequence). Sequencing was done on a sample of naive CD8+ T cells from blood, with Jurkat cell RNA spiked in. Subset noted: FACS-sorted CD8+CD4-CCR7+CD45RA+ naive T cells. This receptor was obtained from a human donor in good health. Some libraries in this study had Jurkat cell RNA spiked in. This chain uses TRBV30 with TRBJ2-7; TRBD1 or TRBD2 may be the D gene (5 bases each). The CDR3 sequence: CAWSPGAYYEQYF. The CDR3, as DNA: TGTGCCTGGAGCCCCGGGGCCTACTACGAGCAGTACTTC.